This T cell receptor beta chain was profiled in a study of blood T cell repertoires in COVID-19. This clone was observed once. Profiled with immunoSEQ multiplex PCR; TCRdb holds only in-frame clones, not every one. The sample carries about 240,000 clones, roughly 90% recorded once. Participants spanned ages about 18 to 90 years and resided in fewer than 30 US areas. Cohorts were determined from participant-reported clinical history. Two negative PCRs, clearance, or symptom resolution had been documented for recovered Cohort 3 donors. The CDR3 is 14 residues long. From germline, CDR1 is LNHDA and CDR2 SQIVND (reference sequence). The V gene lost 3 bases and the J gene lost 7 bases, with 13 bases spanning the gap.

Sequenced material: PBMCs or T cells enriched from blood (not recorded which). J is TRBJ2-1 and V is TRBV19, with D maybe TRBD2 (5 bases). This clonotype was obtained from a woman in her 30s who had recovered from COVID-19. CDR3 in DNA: TGTGCCAGTAGTATTCGGGGAGATCGGAATGAGCAGTTCTTC. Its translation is CASSIRGDRNEQFF.